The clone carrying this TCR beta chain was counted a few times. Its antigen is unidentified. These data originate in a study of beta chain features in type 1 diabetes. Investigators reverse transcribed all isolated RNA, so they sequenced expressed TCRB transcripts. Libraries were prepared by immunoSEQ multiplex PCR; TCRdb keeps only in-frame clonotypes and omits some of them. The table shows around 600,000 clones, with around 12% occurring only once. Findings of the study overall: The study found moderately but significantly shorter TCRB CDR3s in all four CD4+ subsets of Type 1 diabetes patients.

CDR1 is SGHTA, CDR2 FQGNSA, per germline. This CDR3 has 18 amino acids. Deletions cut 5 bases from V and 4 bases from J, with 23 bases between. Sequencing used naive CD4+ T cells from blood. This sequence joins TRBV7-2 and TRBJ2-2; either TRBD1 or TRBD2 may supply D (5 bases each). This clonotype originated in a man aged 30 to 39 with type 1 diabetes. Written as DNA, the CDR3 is TGTGCCAGCAGCCCGTGGGTAGCCGGCAGGGACGGCACCGGGGAGCTGTTTTTT. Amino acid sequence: CASSPWVAGRDGTGELFF.